This T cell receptor (beta chain) was identified during a study of T cell responses to AZD1222 COVID-19 vaccine. Both about-4-week and about-12-week second-dose recipients were combined. Findings of the study overall: Most donors were white British and more were female, and clonal diversity was possibly underestimated. Repertoire sampling occurred only after the peak T cell response.

As to this clone: Its antigen is not known.

Here immunoSEQ multiplex PCR was the method, and the copy in TCRdb shows in-frame clones only, minus some. Of about 140,000 clones in the sample, approximately 90% were seen once. V was pared by 0 bases and J by 7 bases, with 5 bases between. The CDR3 spans 12 residues. The material sequenced was peripheral blood, taken 28 days after the second AZD1222 dose. The receptor was isolated from an adult who received the AZD1222 COVID-19 vaccine. The chain employs TRBV5-3 and TRBJ2-1; D is unclear. TRBV5-3 qualifies as an ORF whose function is uncertain. CDR3 coding DNA: TGTGCCAGAAGCTTGGGGGGTAATGAGCAGTTCTTC. Amino acids: CARSLGGNEQFF.